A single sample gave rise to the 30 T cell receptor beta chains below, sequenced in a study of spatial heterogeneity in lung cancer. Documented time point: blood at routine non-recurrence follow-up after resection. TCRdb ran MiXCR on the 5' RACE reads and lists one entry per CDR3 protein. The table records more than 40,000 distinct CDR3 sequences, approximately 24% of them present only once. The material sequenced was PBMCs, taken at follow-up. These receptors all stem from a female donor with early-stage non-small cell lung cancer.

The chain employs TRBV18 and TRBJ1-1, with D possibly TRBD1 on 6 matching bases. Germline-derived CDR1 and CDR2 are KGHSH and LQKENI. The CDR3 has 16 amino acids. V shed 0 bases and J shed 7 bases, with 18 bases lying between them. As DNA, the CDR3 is TGTGCCAGCTCACCACCGATAGGGACACTACGACGTGAAGCTTTCTTT. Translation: CASSPPIGTLRREAFF.

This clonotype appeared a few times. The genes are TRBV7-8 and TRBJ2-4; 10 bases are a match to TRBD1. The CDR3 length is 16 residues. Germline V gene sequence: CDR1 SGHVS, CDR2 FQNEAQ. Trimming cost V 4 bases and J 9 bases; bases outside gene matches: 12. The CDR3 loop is CASSSHPGQGLGIQYF. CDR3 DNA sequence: TGTGCCAGCAGCTCACATCCGGGACAGGGGTTGGGCATTCAGTACTTC.

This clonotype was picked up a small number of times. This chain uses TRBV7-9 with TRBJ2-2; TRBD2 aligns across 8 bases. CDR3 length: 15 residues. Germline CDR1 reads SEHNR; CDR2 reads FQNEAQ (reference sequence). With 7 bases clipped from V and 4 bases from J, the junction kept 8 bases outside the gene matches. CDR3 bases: TGTGCCAGCACTCGGGAGGGAGTGATCACCGGGGAGCTGTTTTTT. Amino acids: CASTREGVITGELFF. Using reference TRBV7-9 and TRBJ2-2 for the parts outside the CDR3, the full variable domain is DTGVSQNPRHKITKRGQNVTFRCDPISEHNRLYWYRQTLGQGPEFLTYFQNEAQLEKSRLLSDRFSAERPKGSFSTLEIQRTEQGDSAMYLCASTREGVITGELFFGEGSRLTVL.

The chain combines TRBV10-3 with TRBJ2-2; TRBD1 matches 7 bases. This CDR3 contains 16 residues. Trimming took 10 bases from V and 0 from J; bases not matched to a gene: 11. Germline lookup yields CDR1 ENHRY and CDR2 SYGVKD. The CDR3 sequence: CATKGAVDSNTGELFF. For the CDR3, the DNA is TGTGCCACGAAGGGGGCGGTCGATTCGAACACCGGGGAGCTGTTTTTT.

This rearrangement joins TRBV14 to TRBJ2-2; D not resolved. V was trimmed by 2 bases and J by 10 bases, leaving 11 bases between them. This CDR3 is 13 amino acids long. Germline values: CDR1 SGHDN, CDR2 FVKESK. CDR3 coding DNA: TGTGCCAGCAGCCAAATACCTCCTACGGAGCTGTTTTTT. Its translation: CASSQIPPTELFF.

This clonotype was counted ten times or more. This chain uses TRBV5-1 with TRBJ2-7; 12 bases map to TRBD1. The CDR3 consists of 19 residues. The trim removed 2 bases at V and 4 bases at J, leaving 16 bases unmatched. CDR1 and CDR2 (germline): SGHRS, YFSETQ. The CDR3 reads CASSFTSNAPGQGAYEQYF. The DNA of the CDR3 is TGCGCCAGCAGCTTCACCTCAAACGCACCGGGACAGGGGGCATACGAGCAGTACTTC.

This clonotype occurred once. The CDR3 sequence: CASSYGLPAVGVTEAFF. In nucleotides, the CDR3 is TGTGCCAGTAGCTACGGACTTCCGGCAGTTGGTGTCACTGAAGCTTTCTTT. The chain joins TRBV19 to TRBJ1-1; the D is unclear. This CDR3 comprises 17 residues. CDR1 is LNHDA, CDR2 SQIVND, per germline (reference sequence). Trimming cost V 6 bases and J 4 bases, with 24 bases left between them.

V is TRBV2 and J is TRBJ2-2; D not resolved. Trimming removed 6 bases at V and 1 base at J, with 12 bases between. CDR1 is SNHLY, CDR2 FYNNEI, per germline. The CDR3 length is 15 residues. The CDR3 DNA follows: TGTGCCAGCAGGAGTCGCCTCCAGAACACCGGGGAGCTGTTTTTT. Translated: CASRSRLQNTGELFF.

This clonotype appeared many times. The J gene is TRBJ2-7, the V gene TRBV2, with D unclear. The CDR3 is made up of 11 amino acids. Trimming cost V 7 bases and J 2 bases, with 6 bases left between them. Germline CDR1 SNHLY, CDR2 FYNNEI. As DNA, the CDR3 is TGTGCCAGCACCAGGACCTACGAGCAGTACGTC. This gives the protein CASTRTYEQYV.

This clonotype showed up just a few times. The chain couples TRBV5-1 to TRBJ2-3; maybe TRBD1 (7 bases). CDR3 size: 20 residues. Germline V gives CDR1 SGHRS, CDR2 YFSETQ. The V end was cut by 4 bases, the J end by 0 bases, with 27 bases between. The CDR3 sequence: CASSTPGQQKPGTSTDTQYF. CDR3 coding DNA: TGCGCCAGCAGCACCCCGGGACAGCAAAAGCCCGGGACTAGCACAGATACGCAGTATTTT.

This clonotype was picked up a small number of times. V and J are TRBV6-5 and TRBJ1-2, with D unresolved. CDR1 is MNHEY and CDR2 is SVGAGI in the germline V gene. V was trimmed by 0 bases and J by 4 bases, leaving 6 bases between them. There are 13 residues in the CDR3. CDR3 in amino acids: CASSYSQVYGYTF. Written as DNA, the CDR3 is TGTGCCAGCAGTTACTCGCAGGTCTATGGCTACACCTTC.

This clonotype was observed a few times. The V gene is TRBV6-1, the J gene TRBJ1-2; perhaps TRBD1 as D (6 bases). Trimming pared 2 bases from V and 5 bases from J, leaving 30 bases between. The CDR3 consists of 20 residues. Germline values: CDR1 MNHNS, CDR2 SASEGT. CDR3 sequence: CASSEQQGSVWDLGQYGYTF. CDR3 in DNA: TGTGCCAGCAGTGAACAGCAAGGTTCGGTGTGGGACCTCGGACAGTATGGCTACACCTTC.

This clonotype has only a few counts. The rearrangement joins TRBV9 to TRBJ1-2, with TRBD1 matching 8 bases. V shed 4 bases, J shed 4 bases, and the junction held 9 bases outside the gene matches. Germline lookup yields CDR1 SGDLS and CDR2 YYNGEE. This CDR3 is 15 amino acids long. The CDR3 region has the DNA TGTGCCAGCAGCACCGGACTCGGGACAGGCTATGGCTACACCTTC. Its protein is CASSTGLGTGYGYTF.

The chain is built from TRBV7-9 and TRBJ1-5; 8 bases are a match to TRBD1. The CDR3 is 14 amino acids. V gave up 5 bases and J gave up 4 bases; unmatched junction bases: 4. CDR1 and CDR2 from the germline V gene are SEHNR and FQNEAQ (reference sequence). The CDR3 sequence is CASSHTGGNQPQHF. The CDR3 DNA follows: TGTGCCAGCAGCCATACAGGGGGGAATCAGCCCCAGCATTTT.

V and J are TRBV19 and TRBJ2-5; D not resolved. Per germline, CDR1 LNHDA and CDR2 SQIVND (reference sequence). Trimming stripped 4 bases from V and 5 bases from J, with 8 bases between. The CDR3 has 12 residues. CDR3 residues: CASSRSGETQYF. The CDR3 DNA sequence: TGTGCCAGTAGTAGAAGTGGGGAGACCCAGTACTTC.

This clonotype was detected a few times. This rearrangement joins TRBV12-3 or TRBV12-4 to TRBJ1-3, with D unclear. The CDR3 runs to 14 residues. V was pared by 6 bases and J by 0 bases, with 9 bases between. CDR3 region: CASSPMNSGNTIYF. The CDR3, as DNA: TGTGCCAGCAGCCCCATGAACTCTGGAAACACCATATATTTT.

CDR3 nucleotides: TGTGCCAGTAGTATAAGGGGGGGAGAGGGCAATCAGCCCCAGCATTTT. This gives the protein CASSIRGGEGNQPQHF. The chain employs TRBV19 and TRBJ1-5, with D possibly being TRBD1 (6 bases). V gave up 2 bases and J gave up 2 bases, with 13 bases separating them. The CDR3 spans 16 residues. CDR1 and CDR2 (germline): LNHDA, SQIVND (reference sequence).

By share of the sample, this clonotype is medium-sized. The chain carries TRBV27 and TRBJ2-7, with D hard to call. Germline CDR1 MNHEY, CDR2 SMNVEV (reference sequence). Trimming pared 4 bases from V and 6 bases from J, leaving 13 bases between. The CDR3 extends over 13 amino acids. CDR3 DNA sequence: TGTGCCAGCAGTTCCACAGCTGCCGGCGAGCAGTACGTC. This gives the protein CASSSTAAGEQYV.

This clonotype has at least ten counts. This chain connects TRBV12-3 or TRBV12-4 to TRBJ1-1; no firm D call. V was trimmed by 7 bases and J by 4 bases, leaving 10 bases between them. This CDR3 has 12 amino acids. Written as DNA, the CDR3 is TGTGCCAGCAAACGAATGCCCACTGAAGCTTTCTTT. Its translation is CASKRMPTEAFF.

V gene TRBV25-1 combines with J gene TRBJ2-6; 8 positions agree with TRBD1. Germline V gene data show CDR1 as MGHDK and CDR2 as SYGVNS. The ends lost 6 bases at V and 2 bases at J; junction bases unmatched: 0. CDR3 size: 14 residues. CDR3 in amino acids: CASRDRAGANVLTF. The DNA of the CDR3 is TGTGCCAGCAGGGACAGGGCTGGGGCCAACGTCCTGACTTTC.

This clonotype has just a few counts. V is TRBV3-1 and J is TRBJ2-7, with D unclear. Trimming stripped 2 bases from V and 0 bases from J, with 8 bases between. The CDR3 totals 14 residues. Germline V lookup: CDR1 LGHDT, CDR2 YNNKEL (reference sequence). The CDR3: CASSQMGNSYEQYV. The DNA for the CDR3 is TGTGCCAGCAGCCAAATGGGCAACTCCTACGAGCAGTACGTC.

The CDR3 DNA follows: TGTGCCAGCAGTGAGGGACTGGTCGGGCCCCAGCATTTT. Residues: CASSEGLVGPQHF. The chain couples TRBV2 to TRBJ1-5; D is possibly TRBD1 (5 bases). The CDR3 spans 13 residues. CDR1 and CDR2 (germline): SNHLY, FYNNEI. V lost 3 bases and J 9 bases, leaving 12 bases between the germline ends.

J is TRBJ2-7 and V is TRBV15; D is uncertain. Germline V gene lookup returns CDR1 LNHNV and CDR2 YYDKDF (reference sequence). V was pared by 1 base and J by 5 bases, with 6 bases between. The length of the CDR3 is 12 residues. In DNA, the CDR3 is TGTGCCACCAGCAGAGGCTGGGACGAGCAGTACGTC. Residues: CATSRGWDEQYV.

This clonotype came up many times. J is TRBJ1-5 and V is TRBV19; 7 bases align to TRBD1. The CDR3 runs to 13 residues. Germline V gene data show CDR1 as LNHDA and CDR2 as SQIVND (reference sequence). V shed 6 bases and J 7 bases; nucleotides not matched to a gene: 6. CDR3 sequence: CASSLDRAQPQHF. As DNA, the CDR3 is TGTGCCAGTAGCCTCGACAGGGCCCAGCCCCAGCATTTT.

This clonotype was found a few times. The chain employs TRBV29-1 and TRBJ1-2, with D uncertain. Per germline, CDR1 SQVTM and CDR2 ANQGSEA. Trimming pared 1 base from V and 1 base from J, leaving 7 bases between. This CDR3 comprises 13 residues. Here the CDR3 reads CSVEVNSNYGYTF. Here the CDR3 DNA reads TGCAGCGTTGAAGTGAACAGTAACTATGGCTACACCTTC. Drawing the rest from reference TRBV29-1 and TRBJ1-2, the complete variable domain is SAVISQKPSRDICQRGTSLTIQCQVDSQVTMMFWYRQQPGQSLTLIATANQGSEATYESGFVIDKFPISRPNLTFSTLTVSNMSPEDSSIYLCSVEVNSNYGYTFGSGTRLTVV.

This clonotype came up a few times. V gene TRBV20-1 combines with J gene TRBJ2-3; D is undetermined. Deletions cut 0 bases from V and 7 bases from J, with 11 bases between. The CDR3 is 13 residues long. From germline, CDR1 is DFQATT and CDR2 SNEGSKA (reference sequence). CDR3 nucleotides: TGCAGTGCTAGAGAAATGGCGTGGCATACGCAGTATTTT. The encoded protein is CSAREMAWHTQYF.

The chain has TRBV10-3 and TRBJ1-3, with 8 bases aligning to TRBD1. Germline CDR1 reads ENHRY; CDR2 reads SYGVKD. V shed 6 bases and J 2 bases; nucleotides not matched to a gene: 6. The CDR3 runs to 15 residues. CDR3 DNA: TGTGCCATCAGCTTGGACAGGGACCCTGGAAACACCATATATTTT. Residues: CAISLDRDPGNTIYF.

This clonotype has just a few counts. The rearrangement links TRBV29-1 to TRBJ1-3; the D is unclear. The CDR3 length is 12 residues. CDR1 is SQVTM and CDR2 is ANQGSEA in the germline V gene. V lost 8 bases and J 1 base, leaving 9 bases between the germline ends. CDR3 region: CSFLSSGNTIYF. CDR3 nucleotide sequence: TGCAGCTTCCTCAGTTCTGGAAACACCATATATTTT.

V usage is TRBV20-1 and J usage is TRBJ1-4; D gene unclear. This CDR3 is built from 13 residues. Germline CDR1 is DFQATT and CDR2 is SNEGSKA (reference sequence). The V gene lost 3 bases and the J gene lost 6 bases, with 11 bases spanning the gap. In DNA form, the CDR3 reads TGCAGTGCTAGGGCGGGAGGAGATGAAAAACTGTTTTTT. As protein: CSARAGGDEKLFF.

The CDR3 DNA follows: TGTGCCAGCAGCTTGGGGCTAGCGGAACTGCTAAGCACAGATACGCAGTATTTT. Its translation is CASSLGLAELLSTDTQYF. V usage is TRBV5-6 and J usage is TRBJ2-3, with 7 nucleotides matching TRBD2. V was pared by 0 bases and J by 0 bases, with 10 bases of the junction left unmatched. CDR3 length equals 18 residues. The germline CDR1 and CDR2 sequences are SGHDT and YYEEEE.